The entry that follows covers one TCR beta chain sequence. There are 17 residues in the CDR3. Germline-derived CDR1 and CDR2 are SQVTM and ANQGSEA. V lost 3 bases to trimming and J lost 4 bases; unmatched junction nucleotides: 12. Per the original data handling: Using reference gene primer amplification, nucleated cell counts were estimated. The protocol was immunoSEQ multiplex PCR, while the TCRdb copy is restricted to in-frame clones and leaves out a portion. That table furnishes V, J and clone size, whereas the DNA furnished D and trimming. In the table there are more than 13,000 clones, around 83% of which are singletons. This entry is derived from a study of blood T cell repertoires in COVID-19.

This chain joins TRBV29-1 and TRBJ2-1; TRBD2 matches 10 bases. The sample comprised peripheral blood. This receptor was identified in a man aged 50 to 59 with active COVID-19. CDR3 sequence (DNA): TGCAGCGTTGAGGCTAGCGGGGGCCCGGAGGGTTACAATGAGCAGTTCTTC. Its protein product is CSVEASGGPEGYNEQFF.